Detailed here is one TCR beta chain. What this receptor recognizes is not known. Base qualities are missing; no much larger clone stands one base away. TCRbeta CDR3 regions were amplified from genomic DNA using the immunoSEQ Assay, a bias-controlled multiplex PCR. Regarding the original processing steps: The number of nucleated cells in each sample was estimated from the amplification of reference gene primers within the assay. To quantify the absolute abundance of each unique TCRbeta CDR3 rearrangement, sequence reads were collapsed and filtered. For each sample, productive Simpson clonality was calculated as the square root of Simpson's diversity index across productive rearrangements. The table comes from immuneACCESS by way of TCRdb, which keeps in-frame sequences with V and J called. Part of the clones is missing from these tables; in studies checked, under half for an unresolved V gene and the rest for unknown reasons. V and J calls and clone size are copied from that table; D and trimming were computed from the DNA. This sample is represented by about 180,000 clones; about 88% of them were singletons. The ten largest make up under 3% of the sample.

Enrolling through a virtual design, the prospective study's participants ranged in age from roughly 18 to 95 years and lived across 20 to 25 United States geographic areas. To assign participants to cohorts, the prospective study relied on clinical history that participants themselves reported in a screening survey and a study questionnaire. In the prospective study, mobile phlebotomists collected whole blood, serum and a nasopharyngeal or oropharyngeal swab from each participant. Participants in the prospective study had the option to provide additional blood draws and questionnaires over a roughly 2-month period. Blood samples from the prospective study were shipped frozen or at room temperature prior to DNA extraction. The record originates from a study of blood T cell repertoires in COVID-19 (dated by TCRdb to about 2020). Broadly, across the study: Collaborator samples came from the United States, Italy and Spain and covered acute and convalescent phases of COVID-19. The prospective study material was composed of cDNA or gDNA derived from T cells, B-cell-depleted T cells, or PBMCs. Deeply sampled blood TCRbeta repertoires from subjects exposed to, actively infected with, or recovered from COVID-19 were included in the dataset. The repertoires were made available in a free public database intended to serve as a resource for research on the immune response to SARS-CoV-2. The samples were drawn from the first 160 participants of the ongoing ImmuneRACE study and from 1,254 subjects provided by 6 global collaborators. Nearly every sample came with metadata listing a de-identified subject ID, COVID-19 status, age in years and sex. HLA class I and class II types, where available, came from metadata supplied by the sample provider rather than from assay-based typing.

Broad study findings and their caveats: How much clinical and demographic metadata was included differed by source and by participant, and the metadata was provided uncurated.

The germline V gene yields SGDLS for CDR1 and YYNGEE for CDR2. For this chain, trimming is 3 bases at the V end and 5 bases at the J end, and the number of junction bases without a gene match is 10. The CDR3 spans 17 residues, from the cysteine through the phenylalanine. CDR3 DNA only is kept here, 51 bases in frame from base 1. Rearrangement joined TRBV9 to TRBJ2-5, and 13 junctional nucleotides match TRBD2. What was sequenced was PBMCs or T cells enriched from blood (not recorded which). This TCR came from a woman between 40 and 55 years old with acute COVID-19. The DNA sequence reads TGTGCCAGCAGCGAGGCGTTAGGACTAGCGGGAGCGGAGACCCAGTACTTC. Translated, this gives CASSEALGLAGAETQYF.